This TCR beta chain was recovered during a study of beta chain features in type 1 diabetes. The wider study: Healthy donors and patients had similar age, gender and cell yields.

Overall study results and limits: cDNA-based reads could over-represent cells with high TCR expression. Whatever favoring of shorter templates PCR might show would apply equally to patients and controls.

The CDR3 covers 15 residues. V was trimmed by 3 bases and J by 0 bases, leaving 10 bases between them. Germline assignment: CDR1 SGHRS and CDR2 YFSETQ. The whole isolated RNA underwent reverse transcription, so sequencing captured expressed TCRB transcripts. The data were produced by immunoSEQ multiplex PCR, yet TCRdb's version contains in-frame clones alone and is incomplete. The table includes 200,000 to 250,000 clones, 25% to 35% detected once. About this clone itself: Its specificity is unknown.

Sequences were obtained from central memory CD4+ T cells from blood. This rearrangement joins TRBV5-1 to TRBJ1-5; weak D call: TRBD1 (6 bases). The clonotype comes from a man between 25 and 39 years old in good health. CDR3 nucleotides: TGCGCCAGCAGCTCAGGGGAAAATAGCAATCAGCCCCAGCATTTT. Protein sequence: CASSSGENSNQPQHF.